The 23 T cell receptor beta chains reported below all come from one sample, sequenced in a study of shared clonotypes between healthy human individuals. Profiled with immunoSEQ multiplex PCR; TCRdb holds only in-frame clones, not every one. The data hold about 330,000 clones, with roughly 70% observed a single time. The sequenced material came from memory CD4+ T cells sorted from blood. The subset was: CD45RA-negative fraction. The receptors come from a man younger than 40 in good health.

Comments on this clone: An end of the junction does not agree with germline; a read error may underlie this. In DNA, the CDR3 is TGTGCCAGCAGCTTAGCGTACGGGAAAAATCGGCCCCAGCATTTT. Its protein is CASSLAYGKNRPQHF. V gene TRBV7-2 combines with J gene TRBJ1-5; D gene uncertain. The CDR3 consists of 15 residues. Germline V gene lookup returns CDR1 SGHTA and CDR2 FQGNSA.

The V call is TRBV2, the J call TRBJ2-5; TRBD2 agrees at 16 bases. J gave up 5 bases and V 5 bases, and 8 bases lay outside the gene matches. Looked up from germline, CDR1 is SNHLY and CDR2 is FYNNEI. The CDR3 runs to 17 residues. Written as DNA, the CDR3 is TGTGCCAGCAGTCTTGGGACTAGCGGGAGGGCCGGGGAGACCCAGTACTTC. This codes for CASSLGTSGRAGETQYF. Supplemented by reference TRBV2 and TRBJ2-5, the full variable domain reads EPEVTQTPSHQVTQMGQEVILRCVPISNHLYFYWYRQILGQKVEFLVSFYNNEISEKSEIFDDQFSVERPDGSNFTLKIRSTKLEDSAMYFCASSLGTSGRAGETQYFGPGTRLLVL.

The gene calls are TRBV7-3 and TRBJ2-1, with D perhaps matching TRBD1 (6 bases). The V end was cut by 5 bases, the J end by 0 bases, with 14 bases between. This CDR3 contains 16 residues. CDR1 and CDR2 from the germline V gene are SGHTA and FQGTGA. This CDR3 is CASSAAGTSSYNEQFF. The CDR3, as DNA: TGTGCCAGCAGCGCAGCCGGGACAAGCTCCTACAATGAGCAGTTCTTC.

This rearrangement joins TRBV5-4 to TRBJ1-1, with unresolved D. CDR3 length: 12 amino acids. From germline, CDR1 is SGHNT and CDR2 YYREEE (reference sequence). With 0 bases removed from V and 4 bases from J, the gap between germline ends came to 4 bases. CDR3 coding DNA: TGTGCCAGCAGCTTGGTTTTCACTGAAGCTTTCTTT. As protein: CASSLVFTEAFF.

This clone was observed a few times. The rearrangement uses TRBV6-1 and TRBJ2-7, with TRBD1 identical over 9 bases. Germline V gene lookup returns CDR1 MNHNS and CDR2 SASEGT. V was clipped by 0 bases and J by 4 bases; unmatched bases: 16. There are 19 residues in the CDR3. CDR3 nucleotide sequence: TGTGCCAGCAGTGAAGCGCTTCCGAACAGGGGGCAAGGGTATTACGAGCAGTACTTC. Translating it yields CASSEALPNRGQGYYEQYF.

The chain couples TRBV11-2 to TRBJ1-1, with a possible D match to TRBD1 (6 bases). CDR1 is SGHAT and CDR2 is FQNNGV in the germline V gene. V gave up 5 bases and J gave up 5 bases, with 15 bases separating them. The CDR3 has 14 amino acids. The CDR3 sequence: CASSASARGTEAFF. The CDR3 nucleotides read TGTGCCAGCAGCGCCTCCGCTAGGGGGACTGAAGCTTTCTTT.

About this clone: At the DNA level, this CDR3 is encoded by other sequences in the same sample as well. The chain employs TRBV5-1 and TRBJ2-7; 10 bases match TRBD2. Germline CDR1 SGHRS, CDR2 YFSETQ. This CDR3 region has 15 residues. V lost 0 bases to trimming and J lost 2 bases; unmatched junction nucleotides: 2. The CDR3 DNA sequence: TGCGCCAGCAGCTTGGGTCTAGCGGGGGCCTACGAGCAGTACTTC. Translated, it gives CASSLGLAGAYEQYF.

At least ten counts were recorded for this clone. The CDR3 loop is CASTPLGQGEPYEQYF. In nucleotides, the CDR3 is TGCGCCAGCACCCCCCTCGGACAGGGTGAGCCCTACGAGCAGTACTTC. This chain uses TRBV4-1 with TRBJ2-7; 8 nucleotides line up with TRBD1. The germline V gene encodes CDR1 MGHRA and CDR2 YSYEKL. The J segment lost 2 bases and the V segment lost 7 bases, leaving 13 bases of the junction unmatched. This CDR3 has 16 amino acids.

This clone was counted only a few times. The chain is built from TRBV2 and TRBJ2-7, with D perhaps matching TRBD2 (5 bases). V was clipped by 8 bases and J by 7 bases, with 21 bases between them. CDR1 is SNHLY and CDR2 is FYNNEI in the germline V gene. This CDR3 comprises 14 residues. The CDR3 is CASSPGPQRGEQYF. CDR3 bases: TGTGCCAGCTCGCCGGGCCCCCAACGCGGGGAGCAGTACTTC.

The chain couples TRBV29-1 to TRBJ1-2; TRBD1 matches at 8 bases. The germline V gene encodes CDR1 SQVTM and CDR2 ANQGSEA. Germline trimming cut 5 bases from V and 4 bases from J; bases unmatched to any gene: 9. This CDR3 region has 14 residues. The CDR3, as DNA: TGCAGCGTTAACACCGGGACAGGTTCCTATGGCTACACCTTC. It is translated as CSVNTGTGSYGYTF.

This chain's CDR3 is CASVLGAGEQYF. CDR3 sequence (DNA): TGTGCCAGCGTGTTAGGGGCGGGCGAGCAGTACTTC. The rearrangement joins TRBV28 to TRBJ2-7; either TRBD1 or TRBD2 may fit D (5 bases each). CDR1 is MDHEN, CDR2 SYDVKM, per germline. The CDR3 is 12 residues long. The V gene lost 8 bases and the J gene lost 6 bases, with 14 bases spanning the gap.

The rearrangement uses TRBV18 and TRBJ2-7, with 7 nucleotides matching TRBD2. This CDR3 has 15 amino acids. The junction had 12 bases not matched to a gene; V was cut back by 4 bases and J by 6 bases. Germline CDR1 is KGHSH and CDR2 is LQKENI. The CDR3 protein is CASSLQTGTMAEQYF. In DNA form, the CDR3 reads TGTGCCAGCTCACTGCAAACCGGGACTATGGCCGAGCAGTACTTC.

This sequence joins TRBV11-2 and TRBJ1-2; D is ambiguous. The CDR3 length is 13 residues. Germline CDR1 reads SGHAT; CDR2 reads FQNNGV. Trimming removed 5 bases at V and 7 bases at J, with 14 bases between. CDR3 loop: CASSLSGLGGYTF. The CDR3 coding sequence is TGTGCCAGCAGCCTCAGCGGTTTGGGTGGCTACACCTTC. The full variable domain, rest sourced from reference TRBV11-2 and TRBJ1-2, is EAGVAQSPRYKIIEKRQSVAFWCNPISGHATLYWYQQILGQGPKLLIQFQNNGVVDDSQLPKDRFSAERLKGVDSTLKIQPAKLEDSAVYLCASSLSGLGGYTFGSGTRLTVV.

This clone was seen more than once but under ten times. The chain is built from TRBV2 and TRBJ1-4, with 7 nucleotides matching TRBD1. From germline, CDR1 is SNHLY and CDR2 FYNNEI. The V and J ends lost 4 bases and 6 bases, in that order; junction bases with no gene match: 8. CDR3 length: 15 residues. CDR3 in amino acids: CASSATGRIDEKLFF. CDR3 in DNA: TGTGCCAGCAGTGCGACAGGGCGGATCGATGAAAAACTGTTTTTT. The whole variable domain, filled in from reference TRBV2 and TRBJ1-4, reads EPEVTQTPSHQVTQMGQEVILRCVPISNHLYFYWYRQILGQKVEFLVSFYNNEISEKSEIFDDQFSVERPDGSNFTLKIRSTKLEDSAMYFCASSATGRIDEKLFFGSGTQLSVL.

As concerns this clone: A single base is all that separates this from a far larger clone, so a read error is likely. This CDR3 is CASGLQANTKAFF. The CDR3 DNA sequence: TGTGCCAGCGGACTGCAGGCGAACACTAAAGCTTTCTTT. The chain uses TRBV18 and TRBJ1-1; D gene ambiguous. Germline V gene lookup returns CDR1 KGHSH and CDR2 LQKENI. CDR3 size: 13 residues.

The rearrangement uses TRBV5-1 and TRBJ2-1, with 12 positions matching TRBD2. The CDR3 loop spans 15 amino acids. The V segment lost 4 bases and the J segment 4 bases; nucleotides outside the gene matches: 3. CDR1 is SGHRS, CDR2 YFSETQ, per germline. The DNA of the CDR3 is TGCGCCAGCAGCACCGGGACTAGCGGGTACAATGAGCAGTTCTTC. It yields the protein CASSTGTSGYNEQFF.

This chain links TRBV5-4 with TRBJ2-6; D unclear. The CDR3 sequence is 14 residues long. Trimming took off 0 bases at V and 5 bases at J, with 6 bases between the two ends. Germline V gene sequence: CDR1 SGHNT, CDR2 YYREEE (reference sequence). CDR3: CASSLENWANVLTF. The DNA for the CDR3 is TGTGCCAGCAGCTTGGAGAACTGGGCCAACGTCCTGACTTTC.

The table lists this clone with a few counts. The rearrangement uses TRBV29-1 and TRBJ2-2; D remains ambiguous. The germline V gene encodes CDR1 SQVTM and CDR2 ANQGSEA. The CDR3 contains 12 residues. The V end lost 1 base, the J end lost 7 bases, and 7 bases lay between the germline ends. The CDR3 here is CSVEVKFGELFF. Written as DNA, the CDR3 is TGCAGCGTTGAAGTGAAGTTCGGGGAGCTGTTTTTT.

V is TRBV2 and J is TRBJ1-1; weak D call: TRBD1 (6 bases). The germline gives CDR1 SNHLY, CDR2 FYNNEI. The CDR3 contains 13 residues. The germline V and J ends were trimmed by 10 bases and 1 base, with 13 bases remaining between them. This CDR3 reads CAKYRDRNTEAFF. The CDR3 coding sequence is TGTGCCAAATACAGGGATCGGAACACTGAAGCTTTCTTT. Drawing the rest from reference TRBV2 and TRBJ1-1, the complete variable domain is EPEVTQTPSHQVTQMGQEVILRCVPISNHLYFYWYRQILGQKVEFLVSFYNNEISEKSEIFDDQFSVERPDGSNFTLKIRSTKLEDSAMYFCAKYRDRNTEAFFGQGTRLTVV.

In nucleotides, the CDR3 is TGCGCCAGCAGCCCGACTACGAGCTCCTACAATGAGCAGTTCTTC. It translates to CASSPTTSSYNEQFF. The chain employs TRBV5-1 and TRBJ2-1; a possible D gene is TRBD2 (5 bases). V lost 4 bases and J lost 0, with 11 bases in between. The CDR3 sequence is 15 residues long. CDR1 is SGHRS, CDR2 YFSETQ, per germline.

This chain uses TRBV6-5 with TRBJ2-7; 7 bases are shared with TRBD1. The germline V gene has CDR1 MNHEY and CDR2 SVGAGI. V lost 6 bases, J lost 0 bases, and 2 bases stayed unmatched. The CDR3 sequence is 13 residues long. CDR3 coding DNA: TGTGCCAGCAGCAGGGGGAACTCCTACGAGCAGTACTTC. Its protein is CASSRGNSYEQYF.

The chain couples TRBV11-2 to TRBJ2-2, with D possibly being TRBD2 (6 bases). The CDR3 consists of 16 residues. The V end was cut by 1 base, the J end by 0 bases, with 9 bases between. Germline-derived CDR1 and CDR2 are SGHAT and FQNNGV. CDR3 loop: CASSLGAGSNTGELFF. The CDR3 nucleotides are TGTGCCAGCAGCTTAGGGGCGGGATCGAACACCGGGGAGCTGTTTTTT.

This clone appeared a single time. CDR3 in DNA: TGTGCCAGCAGGGAGACAGGGGGCAGTGAAAAACTGTTTTTT. This translates into CASRETGGSEKLFF. The chain recombines TRBV6-1 with TRBJ1-4; 10 bases line up with TRBD1. CDR3 length equals 14 residues. Germline lookup yields CDR1 MNHNS and CDR2 SASEGT. Trimming took 6 bases from V and 7 from J; bases not matched to a gene: 5.